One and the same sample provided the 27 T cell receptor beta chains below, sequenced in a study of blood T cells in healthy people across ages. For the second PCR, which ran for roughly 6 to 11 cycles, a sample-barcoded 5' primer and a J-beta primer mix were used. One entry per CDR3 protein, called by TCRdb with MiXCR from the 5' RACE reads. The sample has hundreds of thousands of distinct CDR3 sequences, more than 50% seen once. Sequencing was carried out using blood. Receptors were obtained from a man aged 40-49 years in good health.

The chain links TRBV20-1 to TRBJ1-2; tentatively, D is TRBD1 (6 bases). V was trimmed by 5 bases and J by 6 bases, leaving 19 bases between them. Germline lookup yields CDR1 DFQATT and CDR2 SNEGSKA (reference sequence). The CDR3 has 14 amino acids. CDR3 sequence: CSAENYRASNGYTF. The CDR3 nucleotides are TGCAGTGCTGAAAATTACAGGGCGTCGAATGGCTACACCTTC.

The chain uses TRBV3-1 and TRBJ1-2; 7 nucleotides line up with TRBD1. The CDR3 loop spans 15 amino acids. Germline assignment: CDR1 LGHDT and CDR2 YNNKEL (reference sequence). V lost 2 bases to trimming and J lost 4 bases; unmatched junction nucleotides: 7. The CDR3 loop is CASSQLDRTSYGYTF. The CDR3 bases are TGTGCCAGCAGCCAATTGGACAGGACATCCTATGGCTACACCTTC.

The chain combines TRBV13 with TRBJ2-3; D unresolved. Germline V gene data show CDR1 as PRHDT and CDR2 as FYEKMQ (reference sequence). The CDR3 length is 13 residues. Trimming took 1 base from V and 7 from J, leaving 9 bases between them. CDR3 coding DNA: TGTGCCAGCAGCTTAGAGGAATACAATACGCAGTATTTT. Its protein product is CASSLEEYNTQYF.

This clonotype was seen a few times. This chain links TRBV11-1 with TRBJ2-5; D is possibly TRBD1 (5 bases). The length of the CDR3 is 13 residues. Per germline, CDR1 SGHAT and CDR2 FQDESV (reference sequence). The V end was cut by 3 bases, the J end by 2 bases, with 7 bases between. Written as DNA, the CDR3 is TGTGCCAGCAGCTTTGACAGACAAGAGACCCAGTACTTC. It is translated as CASSFDRQETQYF. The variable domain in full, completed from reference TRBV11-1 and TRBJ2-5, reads EAEVAQSPRYKITEKSQAVAFWCDPISGHATLYWYRQILGQGPELLVQFQDESVVDDSQLPKDRFSAERLKGVDSTLKIQPAELGDSAMYLCASSFDRQETQYFGPGTRLLVL.

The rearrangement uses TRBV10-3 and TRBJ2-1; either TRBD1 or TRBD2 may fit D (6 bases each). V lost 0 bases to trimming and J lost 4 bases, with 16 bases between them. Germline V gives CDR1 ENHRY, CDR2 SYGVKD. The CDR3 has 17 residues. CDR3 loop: CAISESILGGRYNEQFF. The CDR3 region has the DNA TGTGCCATCAGTGAGTCGATATTGGGGGGCCGATACAATGAGCAGTTCTTC.

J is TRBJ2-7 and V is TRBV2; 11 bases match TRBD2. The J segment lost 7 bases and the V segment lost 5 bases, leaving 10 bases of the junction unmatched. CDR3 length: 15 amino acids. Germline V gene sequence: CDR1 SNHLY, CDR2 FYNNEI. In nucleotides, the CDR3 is TGTGCCAGCAGTTTAGCGGGGGGGTTATCTCATGAGCAGTACTTC. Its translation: CASSLAGGLSHEQYF. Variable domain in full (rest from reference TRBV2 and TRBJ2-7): EPEVTQTPSHQVTQMGQEVILRCVPISNHLYFYWYRQILGQKVEFLVSFYNNEISEKSEIFDDQFSVERPDGSNFTLKIRSTKLEDSAMYFCASSLAGGLSHEQYFGPGTRLTVT.

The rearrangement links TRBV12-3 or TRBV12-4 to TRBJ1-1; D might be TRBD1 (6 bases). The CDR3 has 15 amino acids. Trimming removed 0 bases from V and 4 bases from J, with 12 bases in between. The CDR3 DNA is TGTGCCAGCAGTTTAGCGTTGGGGGCTGCCACTGAAGCTTTCTTT. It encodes CASSLALGAATEAFF.

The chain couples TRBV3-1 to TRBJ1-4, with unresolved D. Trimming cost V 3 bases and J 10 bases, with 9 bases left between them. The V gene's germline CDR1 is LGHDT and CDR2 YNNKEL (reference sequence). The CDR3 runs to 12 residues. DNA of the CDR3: TGTGCCAGCAGCCACGGTCCCGGAAAACTGTTTTTT. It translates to CASSHGPGKLFF.

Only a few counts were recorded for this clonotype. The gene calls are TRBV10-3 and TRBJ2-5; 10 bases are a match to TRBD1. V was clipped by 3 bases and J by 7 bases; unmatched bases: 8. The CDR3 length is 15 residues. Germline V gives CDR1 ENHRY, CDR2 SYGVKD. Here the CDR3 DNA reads TGTGCCATCAGTGACAAGGGACAGGGGATTGGGACCCAGTACTTC. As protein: CAISDKGQGIGTQYF.

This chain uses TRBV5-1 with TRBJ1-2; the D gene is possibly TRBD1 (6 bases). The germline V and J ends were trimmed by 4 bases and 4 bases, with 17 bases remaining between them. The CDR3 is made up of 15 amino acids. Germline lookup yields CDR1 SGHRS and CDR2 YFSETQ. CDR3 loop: CASSREQGEGYGYTF. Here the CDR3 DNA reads TGCGCCAGCAGCCGAGAACAGGGTGAGGGCTATGGCTACACCTTC.

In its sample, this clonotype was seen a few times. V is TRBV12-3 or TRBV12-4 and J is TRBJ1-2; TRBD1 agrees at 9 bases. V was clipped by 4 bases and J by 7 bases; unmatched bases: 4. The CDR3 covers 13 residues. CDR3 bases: TGTGCCAGCAGTTCGGGACAGGGTAGTGGCTACACCTTC. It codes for CASSSGQGSGYTF.

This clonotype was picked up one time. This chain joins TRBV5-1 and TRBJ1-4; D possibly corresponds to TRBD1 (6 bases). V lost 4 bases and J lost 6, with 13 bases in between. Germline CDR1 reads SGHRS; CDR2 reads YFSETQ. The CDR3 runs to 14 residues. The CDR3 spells CASSPLGAHEKLFF. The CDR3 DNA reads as TGCGCCAGCAGCCCCCTGGGGGCACATGAAAAACTGTTTTTT.

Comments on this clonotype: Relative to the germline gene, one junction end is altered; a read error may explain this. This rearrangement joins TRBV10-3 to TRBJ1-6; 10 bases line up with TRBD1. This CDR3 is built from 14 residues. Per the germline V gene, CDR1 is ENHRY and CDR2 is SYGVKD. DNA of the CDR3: TGTGTCATCCAGGAGGGACAGGGGAGTTCACCCCTCCACTTT. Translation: CVIQEGQGSSPLHF.

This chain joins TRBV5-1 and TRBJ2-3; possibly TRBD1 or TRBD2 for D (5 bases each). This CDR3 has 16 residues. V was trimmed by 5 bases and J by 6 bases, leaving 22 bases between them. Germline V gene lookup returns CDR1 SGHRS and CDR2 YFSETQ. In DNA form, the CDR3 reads TGCGCCAGCAGGGTAGAGAACCCCGGGGCATTTGATACGCAGTATTTT. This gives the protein CASRVENPGAFDTQYF.

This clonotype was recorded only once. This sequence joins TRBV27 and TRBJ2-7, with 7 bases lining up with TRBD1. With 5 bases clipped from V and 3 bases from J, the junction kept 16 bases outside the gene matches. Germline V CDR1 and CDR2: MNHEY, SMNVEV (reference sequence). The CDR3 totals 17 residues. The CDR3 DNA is TGTGCCAGCAGTCCGCAGACCGGGACAGCCTGGGGCTACGAGCAGTACTTC. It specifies CASSPQTGTAWGYEQYF.

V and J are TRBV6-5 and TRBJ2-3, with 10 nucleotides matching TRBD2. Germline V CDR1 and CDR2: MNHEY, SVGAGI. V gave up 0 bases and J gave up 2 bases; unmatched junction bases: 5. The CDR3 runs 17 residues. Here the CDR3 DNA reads TGTGCCAGCAGTTACTCGCGGACTAGCGGAATCACAGATACGCAGTATTTT. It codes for CASSYSRTSGITDTQYF.

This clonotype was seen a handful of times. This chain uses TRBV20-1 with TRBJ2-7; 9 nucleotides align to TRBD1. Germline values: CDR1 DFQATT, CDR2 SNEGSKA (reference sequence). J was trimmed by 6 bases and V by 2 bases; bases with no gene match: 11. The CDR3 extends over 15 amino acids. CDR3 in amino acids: CSARFSGTGLREQYF. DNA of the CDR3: TGCAGTGCTAGATTCTCCGGGACAGGGCTGCGCGAGCAGTACTTC.

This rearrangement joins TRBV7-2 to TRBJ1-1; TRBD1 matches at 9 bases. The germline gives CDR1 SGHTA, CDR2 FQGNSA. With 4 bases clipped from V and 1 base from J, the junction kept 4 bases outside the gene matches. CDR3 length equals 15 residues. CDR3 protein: CASSSRQGGNTEAFF. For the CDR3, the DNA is TGTGCCAGCAGCTCTCGACAGGGGGGGAACACTGAAGCTTTCTTT.

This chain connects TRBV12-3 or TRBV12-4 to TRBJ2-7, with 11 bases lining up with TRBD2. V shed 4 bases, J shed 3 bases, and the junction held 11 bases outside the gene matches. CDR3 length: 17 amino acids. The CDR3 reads CASSSGTSGTGDYEQYF. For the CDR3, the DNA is TGTGCCAGCAGTTCCGGGACTAGCGGAACTGGGGACTACGAGCAGTACTTC.

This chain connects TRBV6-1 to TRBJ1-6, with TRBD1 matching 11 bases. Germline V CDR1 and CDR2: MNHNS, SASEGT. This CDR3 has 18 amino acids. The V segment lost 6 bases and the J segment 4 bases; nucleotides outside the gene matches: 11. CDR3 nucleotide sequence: TGTGCCAGCAGGCGCCAAACCGGGACAGGGGGTTATAATTCACCCCTCCACTTT. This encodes CASRRQTGTGGYNSPLHF.

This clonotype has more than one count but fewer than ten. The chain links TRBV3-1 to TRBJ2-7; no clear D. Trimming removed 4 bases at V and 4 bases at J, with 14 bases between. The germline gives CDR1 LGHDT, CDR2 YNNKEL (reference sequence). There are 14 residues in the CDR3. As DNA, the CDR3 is TGTGCCAGCAGCCGCGTCCGGGCTCGGTACGAGCAGTACTTC. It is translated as CASSRVRARYEQYF.

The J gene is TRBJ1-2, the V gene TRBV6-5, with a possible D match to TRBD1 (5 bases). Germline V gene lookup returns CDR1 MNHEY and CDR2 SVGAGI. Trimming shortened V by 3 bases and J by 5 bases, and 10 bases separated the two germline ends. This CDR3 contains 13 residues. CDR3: CASSYIAGYGYTF. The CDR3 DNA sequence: TGTGCCAGCAGTTATATAGCAGGGTATGGCTACACCTTC.

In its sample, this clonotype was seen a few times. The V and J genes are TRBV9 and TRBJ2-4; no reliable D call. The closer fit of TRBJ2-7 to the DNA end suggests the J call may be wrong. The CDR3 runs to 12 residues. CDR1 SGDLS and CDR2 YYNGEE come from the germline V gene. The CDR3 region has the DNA TGTGCCAGCAGCGTGGCCAGTGGCGAGCAGTACTTC. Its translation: CASSVASGEQYF.

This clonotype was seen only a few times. This CDR3 is CASSPNWATDTQYF. CDR3 coding DNA: TGTGCCAGCAGCCCGAATTGGGCCACAGATACGCAGTATTTT. The J gene is TRBJ2-3, the V gene TRBV3-1; D is ambiguous. Germline CDR1 and CDR2: LGHDT and YNNKEL (reference sequence). This CDR3 region has 14 residues. Trimming took off 4 bases at V and 2 bases at J, with 10 bases between the two ends.

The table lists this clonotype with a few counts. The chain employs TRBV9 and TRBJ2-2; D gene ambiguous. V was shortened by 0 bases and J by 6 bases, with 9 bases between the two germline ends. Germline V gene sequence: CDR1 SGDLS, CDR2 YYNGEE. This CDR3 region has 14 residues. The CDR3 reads CASSVAGDSGELFF. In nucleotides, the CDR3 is TGTGCCAGCAGCGTAGCTGGGGATTCCGGGGAGCTGTTTTTT.

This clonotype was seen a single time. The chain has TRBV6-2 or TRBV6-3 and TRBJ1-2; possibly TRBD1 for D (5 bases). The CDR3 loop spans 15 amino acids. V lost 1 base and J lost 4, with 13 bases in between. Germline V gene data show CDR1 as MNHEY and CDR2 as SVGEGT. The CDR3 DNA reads TGTGCCAGCAGTTACTGGAAGGGGCACCCCTATGGCTACACCTTC. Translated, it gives CASSYWKGHPYGYTF.

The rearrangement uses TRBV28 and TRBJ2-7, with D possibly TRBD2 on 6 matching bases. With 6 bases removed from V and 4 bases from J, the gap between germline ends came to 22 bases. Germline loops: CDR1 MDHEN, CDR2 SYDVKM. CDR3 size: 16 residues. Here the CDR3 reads CASRSRRVSVRYEQYF. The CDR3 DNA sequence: TGTGCCAGCAGAAGCAGGAGGGTTAGTGTTAGGTACGAGCAGTACTTC.